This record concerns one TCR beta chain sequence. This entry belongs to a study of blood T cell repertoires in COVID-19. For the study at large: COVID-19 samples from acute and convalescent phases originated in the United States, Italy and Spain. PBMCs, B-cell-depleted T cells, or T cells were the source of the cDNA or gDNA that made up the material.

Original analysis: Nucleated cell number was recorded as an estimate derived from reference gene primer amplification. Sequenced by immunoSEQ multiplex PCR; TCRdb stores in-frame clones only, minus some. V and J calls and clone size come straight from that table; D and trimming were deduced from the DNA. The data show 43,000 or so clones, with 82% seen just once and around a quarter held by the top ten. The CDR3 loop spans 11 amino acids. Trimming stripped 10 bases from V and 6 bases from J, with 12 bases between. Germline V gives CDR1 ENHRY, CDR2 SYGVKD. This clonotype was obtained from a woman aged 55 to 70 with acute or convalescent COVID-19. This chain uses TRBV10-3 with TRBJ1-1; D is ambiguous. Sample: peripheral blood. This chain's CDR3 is CATSLGPEAFF. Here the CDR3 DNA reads TGTGCCACCTCCCTAGGCCCTGAAGCTTTCTTT.